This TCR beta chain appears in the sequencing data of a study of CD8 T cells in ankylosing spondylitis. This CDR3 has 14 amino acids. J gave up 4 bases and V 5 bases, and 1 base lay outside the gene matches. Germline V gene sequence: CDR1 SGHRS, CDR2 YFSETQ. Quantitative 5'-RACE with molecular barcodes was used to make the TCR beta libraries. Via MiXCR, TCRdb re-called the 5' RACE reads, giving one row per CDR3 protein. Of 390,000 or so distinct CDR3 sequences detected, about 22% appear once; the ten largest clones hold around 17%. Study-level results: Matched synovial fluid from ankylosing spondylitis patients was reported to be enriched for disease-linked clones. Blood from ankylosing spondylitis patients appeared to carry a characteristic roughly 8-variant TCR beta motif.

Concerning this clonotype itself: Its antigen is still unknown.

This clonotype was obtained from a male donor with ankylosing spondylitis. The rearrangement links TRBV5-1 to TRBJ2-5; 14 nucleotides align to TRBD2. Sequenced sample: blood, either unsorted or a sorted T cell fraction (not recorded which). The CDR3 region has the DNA TGCGCCAGCAGGACTAGCGGGGGGGGAGAGACCCAGTACTTC. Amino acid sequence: CASRTSGGGETQYF.